The sequence of this T cell receptor (beta chain) was determined in a study of blood T cell repertoires in COVID-19. Study-wide context: Whether acute or convalescent, the COVID-19 samples came from the United States, Italy and Spain. T cells, B-cell-depleted T cells, or PBMCs provided the cDNA or gDNA that served as material.

In the study's own analysis: Scientists estimated how many nucleated cells there were by amplifying reference gene primers. Clones were read by immunoSEQ multiplex PCR, and TCRdb kept only the in-frame ones, dropping some. For V, J and clone size, that table is used; D and trimming come from the DNA. Here the sample spans 100,000 to 150,000 clones, roughly 83% being singletons. This clone has a single count. CDR1 is MNHNY and CDR2 is SVGAGI in the germline V gene (reference sequence). The CDR3 sequence is 16 residues long. Trimming cost V 3 bases and J 0 bases, with 11 bases left between them. The chain uses TRBV6-6 and TRBJ2-2; TRBD2 might be the D (5 bases). The sequenced material came from peripheral blood. The origin of this receptor is a human donor in a cohort sampled during active COVID-19. Written as DNA, the CDR3 is TGTGCCAGCAGTTATGGACTGACTACGAACACCGGGGAGCTGTTTTTT. Translation gives CASSYGLTTNTGELFF.